The clone carrying this TCR beta chain occurred a few times. Its antigen is not known. This specimen comes from a study of cytomegalovirus exposure and HLA in healthy donors. Study outcomes and limitations: The study recorded about 150 TCR beta chains that were cytomegalovirus-associated. Across donors, presence/absence analyses took sequencing depth to be roughly uniform. Follow-up analysis later connected one missense variant in DCLRE1C with trimming of TCR beta V- and J-genes. TCR beta sequences reportedly predicted the HLA-A and HLA-B alleles of most subjects accurately.

Vbeta (60) and Jbeta (13) primers were used in the PCR. Sequencing was performed with immunoSEQ multiplex PCR; in TCRdb, only in-frame clones are kept and a portion is missing. This sample yields over 100,000 clones, of which around three quarters are seen a single time; roughly 5.7% belongs to the top ten. Germline CDR1 is SGHTA and CDR2 is FQGNSA. The CDR3 runs to 15 residues. The sequence derives from a young man in good health and CMV-seronegative. This chain links TRBV7-2 with TRBJ2-5, with D uncertain. The J call is uncertain, as TRBJ2-7 better fits the DNA end. The material sequenced was PBMCs. The CDR3 here is CASSLGWASAYEQYF. CDR3 nucleotide sequence: TGTGCCAGCAGCTTAGGGTGGGCGTCCGCCTACGAGCAGTACTTC.